One sample yielded the 2 T cell receptor beta chains listed below, sequenced in a study of T cells in Graves' hyperthyroidism and ophthalmopathy. TCR beta CDR3 sequences were amplified from RNA transcripts. HTBI primers were employed in a first-round RT-PCR of the TCR CDR3. One entry per CDR3 protein results from TCRdb running MiXCR on the multiplex PCR reads. Of about 300,000 distinct CDR3 sequences listed, 25% to 30% are singletons. The specimen sequenced was blood. Source of these receptors: a man aged 35 to 55 with Graves' hyperthyroidism that later progressed to Graves' ophthalmopathy.

In this sample, this clonotype turned up many times. The chain has TRBV4-1 and TRBJ1-2; 10 bases map to TRBD1. The CDR3 loop spans 15 amino acids. With 4 bases clipped from V and 6 bases from J, the junction kept 8 bases outside the gene matches. CDR1 MGHRA and CDR2 YSYEKL come from the germline V gene. CDR3 sequence: CASSLERQGAHGYTF. In nucleotides, the CDR3 is TGCGCCAGCAGCCTCGAAAGACAGGGGGCCCATGGCTACACCTTC.

This clonotype was seen repeatedly, ten times or more. The CDR3 DNA reads as TGTGCCAGCAGTGAAGTTCACCACAAGGAGACCCAGTACTTC. Amino acid sequence: CASSEVHHKETQYF. The chain recombines TRBV6-1 with TRBJ2-5; no clear D. V was trimmed by 1 base and J by 5 bases, leaving 11 bases between them. The CDR3 contains 14 residues. Germline CDR1 MNHNS, CDR2 SASEGT.